This TCR beta chain was found in a study of OX40 agonist ivuxolimab in advanced cancers. Sequencing used immunoSEQ multiplex PCR; TCRdb keeps in-frame clones, though not all of them. This table has 84,000 or so clones, approximately 90% appearing once. The germline V and J ends were trimmed by 0 bases and 6 bases, with 14 bases remaining between them. The CDR3 length is 15 residues. Germline-derived CDR1 and CDR2 are SGHRS and YFSETQ. This rearrangement joins TRBV5-1 to TRBJ2-3, with D unclear. This receptor was identified in an adult with an advanced solid tumor such as melanoma, head and neck, liver or kidney cancer. The material sequenced was CD4+ or CD8+ T cells sorted from blood, taken in a trial of the OX40 agonist ivuxolimab. The CDR3 region has the DNA TGCGCCAGCAGCTTGGCTGGGCCAGAAGGTGATACGCAGTATTTT. This codes for CASSLAGPEGDTQYF.